This TCR beta chain was recovered during a study of human T cells and chemical hapten exposure. Looking at the study overall: Minor volume differences among pooled libraries chiefly drove per-sample TCR yield variation. Findings of the study overall: TCRs at a frequency above 1 in 1000 stayed unchanged with DPC sensitization.

A word on this clonotype: The antigen is unknown.

The CDR3 length is 13 residues. Trimming removed 6 bases at V and 3 bases at J, with 11 bases between. The library put unique molecular identifiers onto individual cDNA molecules. Methods used by the authors: The number of TCRs in each sample had a median of approximately 90,000 and spanned roughly 23,224 to 750,000. From the RACE reads, TCRdb called clonotypes with MiXCR, one entry per CDR3 protein. These V and J calls derive from TCRdb rather than the authors' analysis. The sample has 85,000 to 95,000 distinct CDR3 sequences; approximately 8.2% are singletons. The time point is: healthy volunteer bleed at 2 weeks. The authors extracted total RNA from unfractionated whole blood.

Sequencing input: whole blood. The genes are TRBV12-3 or TRBV12-4 and TRBJ1-2, with unresolved D. The sequence came from a female donor in good health. Some clones in this sample may be carry-over from other donors' samples. The CDR3 spells CASRNTWDYGYTF. In DNA form, the CDR3 reads TGTGCCAGCAGGAATACATGGGACTATGGCTACACCTTC.